Below, 20 T cell receptor beta chains from the same sample are listed, as sequenced in a study of cytomegalovirus exposure and HLA in healthy donors. The PCR made use of 60 Vbeta and 13 Jbeta primers. Profiled with immunoSEQ multiplex PCR; TCRdb holds only in-frame clones, not every one. The sample holds around 180,000 clones, about four fifths seen once. Sequencing input: PBMCs. These receptors were obtained from a woman younger than 45 in good health and CMV-seropositive.

This clone came up once. The V gene is TRBV6-5, the J gene TRBJ1-5; D is ambiguous. This CDR3 is 13 amino acids long. The ends were cut back, 7 bases at V and 9 bases at J, with 16 bases in the middle. Germline CDR1 MNHEY, CDR2 SVGAGI. CDR3 coding DNA: TGTGCCAGCAAAAGAGGCATTGACTCGCCCCAGCATTTT. Amino acids: CASKRGIDSPQHF.

The chain combines TRBV7-8 with TRBJ2-1; 7 bases map to TRBD1. Germline CDR1 and CDR2: SGHVS and FQNEAQ. V shed 5 bases, J shed 3 bases, and the junction held 7 bases outside the gene matches. This CDR3 has 15 residues. For the CDR3, the DNA is TGTGCCAGCAGCCAGACCAGGGGGATCTACAATGAGCAGTTCTTC. It is translated as CASSQTRGIYNEQFF.

CDR3 sequence reads: CASSLSGVLATEQYF. The CDR3 nucleotides are TGTGCCAGCAGCTTAAGTGGGGTCCTAGCTACCGAGCAGTACTTC. The chain has TRBV7-9 and TRBJ2-7, with D possibly matching TRBD2 (5 bases). The CDR3 covers 15 residues. V lost 2 bases, J lost 6 bases, and 17 bases lay in between. Germline V gives CDR1 SEHNR, CDR2 FQNEAQ (reference sequence). The full variable domain, in which reference TRBV7-9 and TRBJ2-7 provide the parts outside the CDR3, is DTGVSQNPRHKITKRGQNVTFRCDPISEHNRLYWYRQTLGQGPEFLTYFQNEAQLEKSRLLSDRFSAERPKGSFSTLEIQRTEQGDSAMYLCASSLSGVLATEQYFGPGTRLTVT.

The DNA for the CDR3 is TGTGCCAGTAGTACTGGGAGCTACGAGCAGTACTTC. Translated: CASSTGSYEQYF. J is TRBJ2-7 and V is TRBV19; D is possibly TRBD2 (5 bases). V lost 4 bases to trimming and J lost 3 bases, with 7 bases between them. The CDR3 extends over 12 amino acids. Germline CDR1 and CDR2: LNHDA and SQIVND (reference sequence).

This rearrangement joins TRBV10-3 to TRBJ1-5; TRBD1 matches at 8 bases. V lost 8 bases, J lost 4 bases, and 10 bases stayed unmatched. The germline CDR1 and CDR2 sequences are ENHRY and SYGVKD. The CDR3 has 15 amino acids. CDR3 sequence: CAIRDDRGGNQPQHF. The CDR3, as DNA: TGTGCCATCCGCGACGACAGGGGTGGAAATCAGCCCCAGCATTTT.

Here the CDR3 DNA reads TGTGCCAGCAGCTCCCGGACGGGGGAATATGAAGCTTTCTTT. It codes for CASSSRTGEYEAFF. J is TRBJ1-1 and V is TRBV5-6, with a tentative D call TRBD1 (5 bases). The length of the CDR3 is 14 residues. V was trimmed by 3 bases and J by 7 bases, leaving 16 bases between them. CDR1 SGHDT and CDR2 YYEEEE come from the germline V gene.

This chain uses TRBV7-8 with TRBJ1-5; TRBD1 matches at 8 bases. J was trimmed by 2 bases and V by 4 bases; bases with no gene match: 10. Germline loops: CDR1 SGHVS, CDR2 FQNEAQ. This CDR3 region has 17 residues. The CDR3 coding sequence is TGTGCCAGCAGCTCCGACAGGGGCCGTTTGGGCAATCAGCCCCAGCATTTT. It translates to CASSSDRGRLGNQPQHF.

V is TRBV11-1 and J is TRBJ2-2; 11 nucleotides match TRBD1. After removal of 5 bases from V and 4 bases from J, the junction contained 9 bases not matched to a gene. There are 17 residues in the CDR3. Germline CDR1 reads SGHAT; CDR2 reads FQDESV (reference sequence). CDR3 amino acids: CASSGSPGTGGTGELFF. Written as DNA, the CDR3 is TGTGCCAGCAGCGGTAGTCCCGGGACAGGGGGCACCGGGGAGCTGTTTTTT.

The chain has TRBV20-1 and TRBJ2-1; no clear D gene. Per germline, CDR1 DFQATT and CDR2 SNEGSKA (reference sequence). The CDR3 is 10 amino acids. V was trimmed by 6 bases and J by 9 bases, leaving 9 bases between them. The CDR3 sequence: CSAHSSEQFF. The CDR3 DNA reads as TGCAGTGCGCATAGCAGTGAGCAGTTCTTC.

The genes are TRBV4-1 and TRBJ1-1; D possibly corresponds to TRBD1 (6 bases). CDR3 size: 14 residues. Germline CDR1 is MGHRA and CDR2 is YSYEKL. Trimming left V 2 bases short and J 5 bases short, with 12 bases between. CDR3 in DNA: TGCGCCAGCAGCCAACGGACAGCTCCTACTGAAGCTTTCTTT. Translation gives CASSQRTAPTEAFF.

The chain uses TRBV13 and TRBJ2-5, with 13 bases lining up with TRBD2. The V and J ends lost 4 bases and 10 bases, in that order; junction bases with no gene match: 12. The CDR3 totals 16 residues. Germline values: CDR1 PRHDT, CDR2 FYEKMQ (reference sequence). CDR3 region: CASSSPGLAGEGDQYF. The CDR3, as DNA: TGTGCCAGCAGCTCCCCCGGACTAGCGGGGGAGGGGGACCAGTACTTC. The full variable domain, its missing parts supplied by reference TRBV13 and TRBJ2-5, is AAGVIQSPRHLIKEKRETATLKCYPIPRHDTVYWYQQGPGQDPQFLISFYEKMQSDKGSIPDRFSAQQFSDYHSELNMSSLELGDSALYFCASSSPGLAGEGDQYFGPGTRLLVL.

The rearrangement links TRBV5-1 to TRBJ1-1; perhaps TRBD1 as D (5 bases). V lost 0 bases, J lost 2 bases, and 11 bases lay in between. Germline values: CDR1 SGHRS, CDR2 YFSETQ. The length of the CDR3 is 15 residues. CDR3 residues: CASSLVPGENTEAFF. The CDR3 DNA reads as TGCGCCAGCAGCTTGGTTCCGGGGGAAAACACTGAAGCTTTCTTT.

The gene calls are TRBV27 and TRBJ1-1, with TRBD1 identical over 7 bases. The germline V gene encodes CDR1 MNHEY and CDR2 SMNVEV (reference sequence). V shed 5 bases and J 6 bases; nucleotides not matched to a gene: 12. The CDR3 covers 15 residues. In nucleotides, the CDR3 is TGTGCCAGCAGTCCGGACAGGCTGAGGGGGGCTGAAGCTTTCTTT. Amino acids: CASSPDRLRGAEAFF.

This sequence joins TRBV6-5 and TRBJ1-1; no definite D call. Between the trimmed V and J ends, which lost 2 bases and 4 bases, there was a span of 5 bases. The germline gives CDR1 MNHEY, CDR2 SVGAGI. The CDR3 contains 12 residues. CDR3 sequence reads: CASSYEGTEAFF. In DNA, the CDR3 is TGTGCCAGCAGTTACGAGGGCACTGAAGCTTTCTTT.

Here the CDR3 reads CSVWEARAKNIQYF. Here the CDR3 DNA reads TGCAGCGTTTGGGAGGCGAGGGCCAAAAACATTCAGTACTTC. This chain uses TRBV29-1 with TRBJ2-4; D might be TRBD2 (6 bases). This CDR3 has 14 amino acids. Germline-derived CDR1 and CDR2 are SQVTM and ANQGSEA. V lost 5 bases and J lost 1, with 12 bases in between.

The chain has TRBV20-1 and TRBJ1-5; D remains unclear. The CDR3 is 11 amino acids. Between the trimmed V and J ends, which lost 3 bases and 8 bases, there was a span of 8 bases. CDR1 and CDR2 (germline): DFQATT, SNEGSKA (reference sequence). As DNA, the CDR3 is TGCAGTGCTAGTAAAACTGAGCCCCAGCATTTT. Translating gives CSASKTEPQHF.

This rearrangement joins TRBV27 to TRBJ2-1, with D possibly TRBD2 on 5 matching bases. Trimming stripped 0 bases from V and 9 bases from J, with 18 bases between. Germline values: CDR1 MNHEY, CDR2 SMNVEV (reference sequence). This CDR3 has 16 residues. The CDR3 region has the DNA TGTGCCAGCAGTTTATCGGGGAGTCGAATAAGGACTGAGCAGTTCTTC. Amino acid sequence: CASSLSGSRIRTEQFF.

The rearrangement links TRBV4-1 to TRBJ2-7, with D perhaps matching TRBD1 (6 bases). From germline, CDR1 is MGHRA and CDR2 YSYEKL. This CDR3 spans 14 amino acids. With 1 base removed from V and 5 bases from J, the gap between germline ends came to 12 bases. The CDR3 bases are TGCGCCAGCAGCCAAGGCAGGGGTGTCGACGAGCAGTACTTC. Protein: CASSQGRGVDEQYF.

This clone was seen a handful of times. The chain joins TRBV19 to TRBJ1-5; D unresolved. The CDR3 is made up of 14 amino acids. V was trimmed by 3 bases and J by 5 bases, leaving 11 bases between them. Germline V lookup: CDR1 LNHDA, CDR2 SQIVND (reference sequence). The CDR3, as DNA: TGTGCCAGTAGTATTAAGCCGAGGGATCAGCCCCAGCATTTT. Translation: CASSIKPRDQPQHF.

The V gene is TRBV11-2, the J gene TRBJ2-1; perhaps TRBD1 as D (6 bases). Deletions cut 0 bases from V and 2 bases from J, with 11 bases between. Germline loops: CDR1 SGHAT, CDR2 FQNNGV. The CDR3 consists of 16 residues. Here the CDR3 reads CASSLDTGHTYNEQFF. As DNA, the CDR3 is TGTGCCAGCAGCTTAGATACAGGGCACACCTACAATGAGCAGTTCTTC.